The 32 T cell receptor beta chains given below trace back to one sample, sequenced in a study of PD-1 blockade in classical Hodgkin lymphoma (dated by TCRdb to between 2020 and 2021). The time point label of this sample denotes: cycle 2 day 1 (C2D1) of nivolumab. Relapse after autologous stem cell transplantation had occurred in all trial patients, and cohorts A, B and C were distinguished by prior brentuximab vedotin exposure. Library preparation used the immunoSEQ multiplex PCR assay. TCRdb obtained this table from immuneACCESS and retained in-frame rearrangements with V and J assigned. These tables miss some clones; where compared with another copy, unresolved V genes account for less than half of the shortfall, and the remainder is unexplained. The sample data list roughly 150,000 clones, and around four fifths of these were observed just once. The ten largest make up over 7.5% of the sample.

The specimen was peripheral blood mononuclear cells (PBMCs), collected before the second cycle of nivolumab. These receptor sequences come from a human donor with classical Hodgkin lymphoma.

This clone occurred a few times. The CDR3, as DNA: TGTGCCAGCAGCTTAGAGGGGTACACAGATACGCAGTATTTT. It codes for CASSLEGYTDTQYF. The chain couples TRBV5-6 to TRBJ2-3; tentatively, D is TRBD1 or TRBD2 (5 bases each). The germline CDR1 and CDR2 sequences are SGHDT and YYEEEE. The ends were cut back, 2 bases at V and 2 bases at J, with 9 bases in the middle. This CDR3 comprises 14 residues.

This chain uses TRBV7-6 with TRBJ1-2; D may be TRBD1 (6 bases). V was trimmed by 4 bases and J by 6 bases, leaving 12 bases between them. Per germline, CDR1 SGHVS and CDR2 FNYEAQ. The CDR3 has 13 residues. The CDR3 reads CASSSQGKHGYTF. Here the CDR3 DNA reads TGTGCCAGCAGCTCTCAGGGGAAACATGGCTACACCTTC.

The rearrangement joins TRBV9 to TRBJ1-3; D is possibly TRBD1 (5 bases). The CDR3 is made up of 13 amino acids. Germline CDR1 reads SGDLS; CDR2 reads YYNGEE. Trimming removed 1 base at V and 3 bases at J, with 5 bases between. The CDR3 sequence is CASSVRGGNTIYF. The CDR3 coding sequence is TGTGCCAGCAGCGTAAGGGGTGGAAACACCATATATTTT.

This chain links TRBV7-3 with TRBJ2-5; D may be TRBD1 (6 bases). The CDR3 spans 15 residues. V was shortened by 2 bases and J by 2 bases, with 12 bases between the two germline ends. Per the germline V gene, CDR1 is SGHTA and CDR2 is FQGTGA. The chain's CDR3 is CASSLLGQLQETQYF. The CDR3 DNA sequence: TGTGCCAGCAGCTTATTAGGACAGCTGCAAGAGACCCAGTACTTC.

The chain joins TRBV5-1 to TRBJ2-6; a weak D match, TRBD1 (6 bases). Germline V gives CDR1 SGHRS, CDR2 YFSETQ. The CDR3 is made up of 15 amino acids. The V end was cut by 2 bases, the J end by 2 bases, with 8 bases between. CDR3 sequence: CASSFRQAGANVLTF. The CDR3 nucleotides are TGCGCCAGCAGCTTTAGACAGGCTGGGGCCAACGTCCTGACTTTC.

This sequence joins TRBV4-1 and TRBJ2-7, with 10 bases lining up with TRBD2. CDR1 and CDR2 from the germline V gene are MGHRA and YSYEKL. V trimming: 3 bases; J trimming: 2 bases; junction bases outside the gene matches: 7. CDR3 length: 16 residues. CDR3 DNA sequence: TGCGCCAGCAGCCATACGGGACTAGCGCCGACCTACGAGCAGTACTTC. Amino acids: CASSHTGLAPTYEQYF.

The chain is built from TRBV5-1 and TRBJ2-2; D not resolved. V was trimmed by 1 base and J by 1 base, leaving 11 bases between them. CDR3 length: 16 residues. Germline V gene sequence: CDR1 SGHRS, CDR2 YFSETQ. The DNA of the CDR3 is TGCGCCAGCAGCTTGAGTGTCTTTGGGAACACCGGGGAGCTGTTTTTT. Protein sequence: CASSLSVFGNTGELFF.

CDR3 coding DNA: TGTGCCAGCAGTAGCTTAGTTCAGCCCCAGCATTTT. Its translation: CASSSLVQPQHF. The rearrangement links TRBV28 to TRBJ1-5; D gene uncertain. The CDR3 spans 12 residues. Per germline, CDR1 MDHEN and CDR2 SYDVKM. V gave up 5 bases and J gave up 6 bases, with 8 bases separating them.

CDR3 nucleotide sequence: TGCGCCAGCAGTCGGATCAGGGGGCAAAAGGGACTAGCTAGGAATGAGCAGTTCTTC. This codes for CASSRIRGQKGLARNEQFF. This rearrangement joins TRBV23-1 to TRBJ2-1, with D tentatively TRBD2 (9 bases). TRBV23-1 is labeled an ORF, and its function is uncertain. The CDR3 length is 19 residues. Between the trimmed V and J ends, which lost 4 bases and 7 bases, there was a span of 29 bases.

The V call is TRBV18, the J call TRBJ2-5; possibly TRBD2 for D (5 bases). The germline V gene encodes CDR1 KGHSH and CDR2 LQKENI. This CDR3 comprises 14 residues. Deletions cut 4 bases from V and 1 base from J, with 10 bases between. DNA for the CDR3: TGTGCCAGCTCACGTACGGGGATCCAAGAGACCCAGTACTTC. Protein product: CASSRTGIQETQYF.

J is TRBJ2-1 and V is TRBV13; D gene ambiguous. The CDR3 length is 16 residues. Deletions cut 2 bases from V and 6 bases from J, with 17 bases between. The germline V gene encodes CDR1 PRHDT and CDR2 FYEKMQ (reference sequence). The CDR3 loop is CASSLSAHRAANEQFF. In DNA form, the CDR3 reads TGTGCCAGCAGCTTATCAGCACACCGCGCGGCCAATGAGCAGTTCTTC.

As concerns this clone: Other DNA sequences in the sample encode the same CDR3. The chain carries TRBV9 and TRBJ2-5, with unresolved D. V was shortened by 0 bases and J by 4 bases, with 10 bases between the two germline ends. CDR3 size: 14 residues. Germline values: CDR1 SGDLS, CDR2 YYNGEE. The CDR3 sequence: CASSVGSGGETQYF. As DNA, the CDR3 is TGTGCCAGCAGCGTAGGGTCAGGTGGAGAGACCCAGTACTTC.

J is TRBJ2-7 and V is TRBV28; tentatively, D is TRBD1 or TRBD2 (6 bases each). The CDR3 length is 13 residues. V gave up 4 bases and J gave up 4 bases, with 11 bases separating them. Germline lookup yields CDR1 MDHEN and CDR2 SYDVKM. The DNA of the CDR3 is TGTGCCAGCAGTTCGGGGGCAACTTACGAGCAGTACTTC. This sequence encodes CASSSGATYEQYF. The full variable domain, with the rest looked up from reference TRBV28 and TRBJ2-7, is DVKVTQSSRYLVKRTGEKVFLECVQDMDHENMFWYRQDPGLGLRLIYFSYDVKMKEKGDIPEGYSVSREKKERFSLILESASTNQTSMYLCASSSGATYEQYFGPGTRLTVT.

This clone was seen more than once but under ten times. V is TRBV11-2 and J is TRBJ1-1; D is perhaps TRBD1 (5 bases). The CDR3 length is 14 residues. From germline, CDR1 is SGHAT and CDR2 FQNNGV. V lost 4 bases and J lost 1, with 10 bases in between. The CDR3 loop is CASSSGTKNTEAFF. The CDR3 DNA follows: TGTGCCAGCAGCTCCGGGACGAAGAACACTGAAGCTTTCTTT. The full variable domain, completed using reference TRBV11-2 and TRBJ1-1, is EAGVAQSPRYKIIEKRQSVAFWCNPISGHATLYWYQQILGQGPKLLIQFQNNGVVDDSQLPKDRFSAERLKGVDSTLKIQPAKLEDSAVYLCASSSGTKNTEAFFGQGTRLTVV.

The chain recombines TRBV28 with TRBJ2-7, with 7 positions matching TRBD1. Germline CDR1 and CDR2: MDHEN and SYDVKM. This CDR3 comprises 13 residues. V gave up 10 bases and J gave up 3 bases; unmatched junction bases: 9. The DNA of the CDR3 is TGTGCCACCACTGGACAGGTGGACTACGAGCAGTACTTC. Translation: CATTGQVDYEQYF.

The rearrangement joins TRBV19 to TRBJ1-5; D unresolved. Germline CDR1 is LNHDA and CDR2 is SQIVND (reference sequence). The CDR3 contains 15 residues. V was clipped by 4 bases and J by 7 bases, with 17 bases between them. This CDR3 is CASSNLREREQPQHF. CDR3 nucleotide sequence: TGTGCCAGTAGTAACCTGAGGGAGAGGGAACAGCCCCAGCATTTT.

The genes are TRBV5-5 and TRBJ1-6; unclear D gene. Germline lookup yields CDR1 SGHKS and CDR2 YYEKEE (reference sequence). With 0 bases removed from V and 9 bases from J, the gap between germline ends came to 4 bases. The CDR3 contains 12 residues. The CDR3 reads CASSLGPSPLHF. Written as DNA, the CDR3 is TGTGCCAGCAGCTTGGGCCCTTCACCCCTCCACTTT.

V usage is TRBV27 and J usage is TRBJ2-3; TRBD2 agrees at 11 bases. Looked up from germline, CDR1 is MNHEY and CDR2 is SMNVEV (reference sequence). CDR3 length: 15 amino acids. Trimming cost V 4 bases and J 0 bases; bases outside gene matches: 0. The CDR3 DNA sequence: TGTGCCAGCAGTTGGACTAGCGGGAGCACAGATACGCAGTATTTT. Amino acid sequence: CASSWTSGSTDTQYF.

V gene TRBV5-1 combines with J gene TRBJ2-1; possibly TRBD2 for D (5 bases). The CDR3 spans 14 residues. Germline CDR1 SGHRS, CDR2 YFSETQ. Trimming removed 0 bases at V and 5 bases at J, with 9 bases between. In nucleotides, the CDR3 is TGCGCCAGCAGCTTGGTGCGGGCAAACAATGAGCAGTTCTTC. This gives the protein CASSLVRANNEQFF.

This rearrangement joins TRBV6-5 to TRBJ2-2; 9 bases line up with TRBD1. The V and J ends lost 7 bases and 6 bases, in that order; junction bases with no gene match: 3. This CDR3 comprises 13 residues. Germline values: CDR1 MNHEY, CDR2 SVGAGI. CDR3 sequence (DNA): TGTGCCAGCACGAGGACAGGGGCCGGGGAGCTGTTTTTT. Translating it yields CASTRTGAGELFF.

This chain links TRBV10-3 with TRBJ1-2, with TRBD1 matching 8 bases. The CDR3 is 16 residues long. Germline CDR1 reads ENHRY; CDR2 reads SYGVKD. V was pared by 2 bases and J by 5 bases, with 10 bases of the junction left unmatched. The DNA of the CDR3 is TGTGCCATCAGTGAGGGCGCCCTCGGGACAGGTTATGGCTACACCTTC. This codes for CAISEGALGTGYGYTF.

The chain has TRBV12-5 and TRBJ1-5; D unresolved. The CDR3 length is 15 residues. Germline V gene data show CDR1 as LGHNT and CDR2 as FRNRAP. The germline V and J ends were trimmed by 6 bases and 2 bases, with 14 bases remaining between them. The DNA of the CDR3 is TGTGCTAGTGGGGAAGGTAGCTCCGGCAATCAGCCCCAGCATTTT. Translated, it gives CASGEGSSGNQPQHF.

The V call is TRBV28, the J call TRBJ2-7, with D possibly TRBD1 on 5 matching bases. Germline lookup yields CDR1 MDHEN and CDR2 SYDVKM. CDR3 length equals 15 residues. The V gene lost 5 bases and the J gene lost 4 bases, with 18 bases spanning the gap. The CDR3 is CASSRPGSGRYEQYF. The CDR3 DNA is TGTGCCAGCAGTAGACCAGGGTCAGGGCGATACGAGCAGTACTTC.

The chain recombines TRBV5-6 with TRBJ1-2, with D perhaps TRBD1 (5 bases). The CDR3 is 14 amino acids. Trimming removed 3 bases from V and 3 bases from J, with 12 bases in between. Germline V gene lookup returns CDR1 SGHDT and CDR2 YYEEEE. The CDR3 DNA follows: TGTGCCAGCAGCTCCGGGACGGCGTACTATGGCTACACCTTC. Translating gives CASSSGTAYYGYTF.

Here the CDR3 reads CASSLQGANSPLHF. CDR3 bases: TGTGCCAGCAGTCTACAGGGGGCTAATTCACCCCTCCACTTT. V is TRBV6-1 and J is TRBJ1-6; 9 bases map to TRBD1. V shed 5 bases, J shed 6 bases, and the junction held 2 bases outside the gene matches. This CDR3 comprises 14 residues. CDR1 MNHNS and CDR2 SASEGT come from the germline V gene.

The rearrangement uses TRBV5-1 and TRBJ2-1; the D gene is possibly TRBD2 (5 bases). The germline gives CDR1 SGHRS, CDR2 YFSETQ. The V gene lost 2 bases and the J gene lost 2 bases, with 14 bases spanning the gap. This CDR3 contains 16 residues. CDR3 DNA sequence: TGCGCCAGCAGCTTATCTCCCGGGGATCCCTACAATGAGCAGTTCTTC. It encodes CASSLSPGDPYNEQFF.

This clone was observed once. The chain carries TRBV21-1 and TRBJ1-1; the DNA was not compared with TRBD1, the D call given in the table. TRBV21-1 is tagged as a pseudogene. The CDR3 length is 17 residues. DNA for the CDR3: TGTGCCAGCAGCAAAGAAAGTACGGGCAGGGGGTGCACTGAAGCTTTCTTT. Its translation: CASSKESTGRGCTEAFF.

J is TRBJ1-1 and V is TRBV5-1, with D tentatively TRBD1 (5 bases). The V gene lost 3 bases and the J gene lost 10 bases, with 16 bases spanning the gap. CDR3 length equals 13 residues. Germline V gives CDR1 SGHRS, CDR2 YFSETQ. CDR3 region: CASSWGGGRGAFF. The CDR3 DNA reads TGCGCCAGCAGCTGGGGCGGGGGTCGGGGAGCTTTCTTT.

This clone was picked up one time. This rearrangement joins TRBV6-5 to TRBJ1-6; no firm D call. Per the germline V gene, CDR1 is MNHEY and CDR2 is SVGAGI. The length of the CDR3 is 13 residues. Trimming removed 5 bases at V and 7 bases at J, with 9 bases between. CDR3 loop: CASSATRNSPLHF. The CDR3 DNA reads as TGTGCCAGCAGTGCCACACGGAATTCACCCCTCCACTTT.

In this sample, this clone turned up a few times. This chain connects TRBV5-4 to TRBJ2-5; 7 nucleotides match TRBD1. This CDR3 contains 16 residues. Per germline, CDR1 SGHNT and CDR2 YYREEE (reference sequence). Losses at the gene ends were 3 bases for V and 4 bases for J; bases not matched to a gene: 12. The CDR3, as DNA: TGTGCCAGCAGCTCAAGGACAGGCAGAGTATCAGAGACCCAGTACTTC. It codes for CASSSRTGRVSETQYF.

The CDR3, as DNA: TGCGCCAGCAGCCAAATGGGACTGAGCACGGACATTCAGTACTTC. It translates to CASSQMGLSTDIQYF. V and J are TRBV4-3 and TRBJ2-4; D might be TRBD2 (6 bases). The V end lost 2 bases, the J end lost 8 bases, and 16 bases lay between the germline ends. Germline loops: CDR1 LGHNA, CDR2 YSLEER. The CDR3 is 15 amino acids.

The chain is built from TRBV5-8 and TRBJ2-1; 9 bases are shared with TRBD1. The CDR3 is 14 residues long. Germline lookup yields CDR1 SGHTS and CDR2 YDEGEE. With 1 base clipped from V and 9 bases from J, the junction kept 5 bases outside the gene matches. In DNA, the CDR3 is TGTGCCAGCAGCTTGTGGACAGGGGCAGGTGAGCAGTTCTTC. Translation gives CASSLWTGAGEQFF.